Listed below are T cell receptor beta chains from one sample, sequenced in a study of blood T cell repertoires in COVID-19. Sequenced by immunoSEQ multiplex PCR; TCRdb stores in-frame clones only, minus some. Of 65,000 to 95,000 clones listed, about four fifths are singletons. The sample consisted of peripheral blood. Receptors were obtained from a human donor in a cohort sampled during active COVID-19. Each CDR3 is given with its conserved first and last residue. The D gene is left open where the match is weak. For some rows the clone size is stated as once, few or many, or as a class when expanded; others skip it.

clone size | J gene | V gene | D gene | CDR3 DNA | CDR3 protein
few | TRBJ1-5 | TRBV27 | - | TGTGCCAGCAGTCACCAGGGTGGCAATCAGCCCCAGCATTTT | CASSHQGGNQPQHF
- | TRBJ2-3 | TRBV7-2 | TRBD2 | TGTGCCAGCAGCTTGGCGGGGGGGACTTTGAGTCCGGTGGATACGCAGTATTTT | CASSLAGGTLSPVDTQYF
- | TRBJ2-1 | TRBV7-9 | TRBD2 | TGTGCCAGCAGCCAACTAGCGGGGGGTACGGAGCAGTTCTTC | CASSQLAGGTEQFF
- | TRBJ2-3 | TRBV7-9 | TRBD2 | TGTGCCAGCAGCCACCCCCAGCGGGAGGCTGGAGATACGCAGTATTTT | CASSHPQREAGDTQYF
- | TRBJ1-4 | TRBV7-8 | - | TGTGCCAGCAGCTTAGGAGTGGGGGAGGCTAATGAAAAACTGTTTTTT | CASSLGVGEANEKLFF
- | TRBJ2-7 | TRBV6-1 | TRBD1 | TGTGCCAGCAGTGTCTTACCGGGACAGGGTAGCGAAGAGCAGTACTTC | CASSVLPGQGSEEQYF
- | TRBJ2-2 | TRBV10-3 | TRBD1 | TGTGCCATCAGGCAACAGGGGGCGCAGGGCACCGGGGAGCTGTTTTTT | CAIRQQGAQGTGELFF
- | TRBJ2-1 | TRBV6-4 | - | TGTGCCAGCAGTGACTCACCGCTAGCGAATGAGCAGTTCTTC | CASSDSPLANEQFF
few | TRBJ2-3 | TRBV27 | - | TGTGCCAGCAGTTCACAGGTAGATACGCAGTATTTT | CASSSQVDTQYF
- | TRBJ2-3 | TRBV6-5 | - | TGTGCCAGCAGTCCAAGGGGGGGACCAGATACGCAGTATTTT | CASSPRGGPDTQYF
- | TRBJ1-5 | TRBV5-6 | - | TGTGCCAGCAGCGCCCAGGAATATAGCAATCAGCCCCAGCATTTT | CASSAQEYSNQPQHF
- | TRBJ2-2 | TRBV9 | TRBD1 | TGTGCCAGCAGCGTAGGTCGGGACAGGGAAAGTGGGGAGCTGTTTTTT | CASSVGRDRESGELFF
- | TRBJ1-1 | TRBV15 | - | TGTGCCACCAGCAGAGAGTATGACACTGAAGCTTTCTTT | CATSREYDTEAFF
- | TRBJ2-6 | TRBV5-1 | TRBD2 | TGCGCCAGCAGCCGGACCTGGGGGGGAGACTCTGGGGCCAACGTCCTGACTTTC | CASSRTWGGDSGANVLTF
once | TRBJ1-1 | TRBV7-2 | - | TGTGCCAGCAGCCCTGTGAGCGGGGGCACTGAAGCTTTCTTT | CASSPVSGGTEAFF
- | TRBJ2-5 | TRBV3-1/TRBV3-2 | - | TGTGCCAGCAGCCATCTTAGCAGGGAAAAAGAGACCCAGTACTTC | CASSHLSREKETQYF
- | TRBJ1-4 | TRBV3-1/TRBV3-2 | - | TGTGCCAGCAGCCAAGAGCAGGGGACAACTAATGAAAAACTGTTTTTT | CASSQEQGTTNEKLFF
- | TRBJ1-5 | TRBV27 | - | TGTGCCAGCAGTGTCCTAGGGGCGGGGATAAGCAATCAGCCCCAGCATTTT | CASSVLGAGISNQPQHF
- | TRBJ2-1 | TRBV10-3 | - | TGTGCCATCAGTGAGCGGGAGGGGGCAGGGGAGCAGTTCTTC | CAISEREGAGEQFF
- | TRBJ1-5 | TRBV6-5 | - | TGTGCCAGCAGTCCTGGGGGAGGCTCTAGACAGCCCCAGCATTTT | CASSPGGGSRQPQHF
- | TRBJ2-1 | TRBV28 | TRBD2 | TGTGCCAGCAGCCTCCCCGGGACTAGCAGATACAATGAGCAGTTCTTC | CASSLPGTSRYNEQFF
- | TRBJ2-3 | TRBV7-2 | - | TGTGCCAGCAGCTTAGGCGGGCAAGATACGCAGTATTTT | CASSLGGQDTQYF
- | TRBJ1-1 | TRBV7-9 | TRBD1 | TGTGCCAGCAGCACCCGAGAAGGGGGCGAGGGTGAAGCTTTCTTT | CASSTREGGEGEAFF
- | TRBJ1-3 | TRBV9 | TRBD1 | TGTGCCAGCAGCACCGATCCCGGGACAGGGGTAAACACCATATATTTT | CASSTDPGTGVNTIYF
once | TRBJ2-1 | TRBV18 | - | TGTGCCAGCTCACCGAGGACAGATCCTGCTTACAATGAGCAGTTCTTC | CASSPRTDPAYNEQFF
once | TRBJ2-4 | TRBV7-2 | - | TGTGCCAGCAGCCCCGGACAGAACCTAGCCAAAAACATTCAGTACTTC | CASSPGQNLAKNIQYF
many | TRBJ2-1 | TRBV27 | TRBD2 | TGTGCCAGCAGTTTAAAGGGGCGGGGGAGATACAATGAGCAGTTCTTC | CASSLKGRGRYNEQFF
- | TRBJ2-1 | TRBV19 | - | TGTGCCAGTAGTCACGAATACTGGCAGTTCTTC | CASSHEYWQFF
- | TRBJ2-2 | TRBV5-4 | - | TGTGCCAGCACCGTGGTGGGGGGATCCGGGGAGCTGTTTTTT | CASTVVGGSGELFF